The present T cell receptor (beta chain) was sequenced within a study of cytomegalovirus exposure and HLA in healthy donors. Germline V lookup: CDR1 SQVTM, CDR2 ANQGSEA. The V and J ends lost 6 bases and 10 bases, in that order; junction bases with no gene match: 7. This CDR3 is built from 12 residues. The donors belonged to the 120-subject validation cohort, separate from the approximately 700-subject first cohort. Assay used: immunoSEQ multiplex PCR; TCRdb lists only in-frame clones, some missing. The sample holds around 200,000 clones; about 90% are singletons and the top ten take approximately 2.9%.

This chain connects TRBV29-1 to TRBJ1-1, with 11 bases fitting TRBD1. The receptor was derived from a young woman in good health and CMV-seronegative. Sequenced sample: PBMCs. The CDR3 nucleotides are TGCAGCGTCCTCGGACAGGGGGCCGGAGCTTTCTTT. This translates into CSVLGQGAGAFF.